One sample yielded the 6 T cell receptor beta chains listed below, sequenced in a study of human T cells and chemical hapten exposure. One entry per CDR3 protein results from TCRdb running MiXCR on the RACE reads. The sample yields more than 35,000 distinct CDR3 sequences, 5% to 7% seen once. The time point is: patch test 1, 2 weeks after DPC sensitization. Treatment of the sample: therapeutic diphenylcyclopropenone sensitization with weekly scalp DPC. The total RNA was obtained from whole blood that was not fractionated. Material: whole blood, obtained in connection with sensitization to the hapten diphenylcyclopropenone (DPC). These receptor sequences come from a young woman with alopecia areata. Some clones in this sample may be carry-over from other donors' samples.

The genes are TRBV3-1 and TRBJ1-2, with D unresolved. V lost 4 bases to trimming and J lost 8 bases, with 14 bases between them. The CDR3 has 13 amino acids. Germline values: CDR1 LGHDT, CDR2 YNNKEL (reference sequence). The DNA of the CDR3 is TGTGCCAGCAGCCTCTCGGAGGGCCAGGGCTACACCTTC. It translates to CASSLSEGQGYTF.

This clonotype was seen a handful of times. The V call is TRBV12-3 or TRBV12-4, the J call TRBJ2-5, with D tentatively TRBD1 or TRBD2 (6 bases each). CDR3 size: 13 residues. Trimming took 3 bases from V and 4 from J, leaving 9 bases between them. CDR3 sequence: CASSFSGAETQYF. The CDR3 nucleotides are TGTGCCAGCAGTTTTTCGGGGGCAGAGACCCAGTACTTC.

This clonotype was observed a few times. The chain has TRBV30 and TRBJ1-5; D is unresolved. CDR3 length: 14 residues. CDR1 is GTSNPN, CDR2 SVGIG, per germline (reference sequence). Trimming pared 2 bases from V and 2 bases from J, leaving 10 bases between. This chain's CDR3 is CAWSPAYGNQPQHF. Here the CDR3 DNA reads TGTGCCTGGAGTCCGGCTTATGGCAATCAGCCCCAGCATTTT.

The V and J genes are TRBV11-2 and TRBJ1-1, with D unclear. The germline gives CDR1 SGHAT, CDR2 FQNNGV. The CDR3 is 15 amino acids. Trimming removed 5 bases at V and 1 base at J, with 14 bases between. The CDR3 DNA reads TGTGCCAGCAGCCCAACACTTAGGAAGAACACTGAAGCTTTCTTT. It encodes CASSPTLRKNTEAFF.

The V gene is TRBV4-1, the J gene TRBJ2-3; TRBD2 aligns across 8 bases. V lost 4 bases to trimming and J lost 0 bases; unmatched junction nucleotides: 9. This CDR3 region has 17 residues. From germline, CDR1 is MGHRA and CDR2 YSYEKL. The chain's CDR3 is CASSPLFQRGSTDTQYF. For the CDR3, the DNA is TGCGCCAGCAGCCCGCTTTTCCAGCGGGGGAGCACAGATACGCAGTATTTT.

This clonotype was detected many times. This chain connects TRBV28 to TRBJ2-7; D might be TRBD2 (6 bases). Per germline, CDR1 MDHEN and CDR2 SYDVKM. CDR3 length: 14 residues. Trimming took 4 bases from V and 7 from J, leaving 17 bases between them. The CDR3 sequence is CASSSGTVPLEQYF. The CDR3 DNA reads as TGTGCCAGCAGTTCCGGGACTGTCCCCCTGGAGCAGTACTTC.